The 17 T cell receptor beta chains listed next were all sequenced from one sample in a study of CD8 T cells in ankylosing spondylitis. TCRdb called the 5' RACE reads again in MiXCR, with one record for every CDR3 protein. Among about 230,000 distinct CDR3 sequences, under 8.5% were seen once, and the ten largest hold around 4.8%. Sequenced input: blood, either unsorted or a sorted T cell fraction (not recorded which). The receptors were sampled from a female donor with ankylosing spondylitis or in good health (not recorded which).

This clonotype was counted ten times or more. The genes are TRBV7-6 and TRBJ1-1, with TRBD1 as a possible D gene (5 bases). The CDR3 is made up of 15 amino acids. Trimming pared 2 bases from V and 5 bases from J, leaving 15 bases between. Per germline, CDR1 SGHVS and CDR2 FNYEAQ. The CDR3 bases are TGTGCCAGCAGCTTAACCCCACGGGGGGAGACTGAAGCTTTCTTT. This sequence encodes CASSLTPRGETEAFF.

Details on this clonotype: The germline gene is not matched at one end of the junction; a read error may be the cause. This rearrangement joins TRBV2 to TRBJ2-7; weak D call: TRBD2 (5 bases). The CDR3 covers 12 residues. Germline values: CDR1 SNHLY, CDR2 FYNNEI. The CDR3 region is CTSSGTRGEQYF. For the CDR3, the DNA is TGTACCAGCAGTGGTACCCGGGGAGAGCAGTACTTC.

J is TRBJ2-1 and V is TRBV5-1; 7 positions agree with TRBD2. Trimming took 10 bases from V and 0 from J; bases not matched to a gene: 16. The CDR3 runs 17 residues. Germline CDR1 reads SGHRS; CDR2 reads YFSETQ. CDR3 DNA: TGCGCCCATTCCGACGGGCCAGCGGGGAGCTCCTACAATGAGCAGTTCTTC. Translated, it gives CAHSDGPAGSSYNEQFF.

This clonotype was seen more than once but under ten times. The chain employs TRBV7-2 and TRBJ2-3; possibly TRBD1 for D (5 bases). Trimming took 6 bases from V and 6 from J, leaving 10 bases between them. Germline loops: CDR1 SGHTA, CDR2 FQGNSA. The CDR3 sequence is 12 residues long. The chain's CDR3 is CASSYPGDTQYF. CDR3 in DNA: TGTGCCAGCAGTTATCCAGGGGATACGCAGTATTTT.

This clonotype was found a few times. The J gene is TRBJ2-7, the V gene TRBV20-1; the D gene is possibly TRBD2 (7 bases). This CDR3 contains 15 residues. Germline V CDR1 and CDR2: DFQATT, SNEGSKA (reference sequence). The ends were cut back, 6 bases at V and 0 bases at J, with 18 bases in the middle. The CDR3: CSAGGGLLSSYEQYF. CDR3 DNA sequence: TGCAGTGCGGGGGGGGGCCTCCTAAGCTCCTACGAGCAGTACTTC.

This clonotype was recorded at least ten times. The chain has TRBV20-1 and TRBJ2-1; tentatively, D is TRBD2 (6 bases). CDR1 DFQATT and CDR2 SNEGSKA come from the germline V gene (reference sequence). The ends were cut back, 4 bases at V and 2 bases at J, with 15 bases in the middle. This CDR3 comprises 15 residues. CDR3 in DNA: TGCAGTGCTATACTGTTGGGCGGGGCCTACAATGAGCAGTTCTTC. Its protein product is CSAILLGGAYNEQFF.

A few counts support this clonotype. The chain has TRBV7-2 and TRBJ2-1, with D maybe TRBD1 (5 bases). From germline, CDR1 is SGHTA and CDR2 FQGNSA. Trimming cost V 8 bases and J 9 bases, with 17 bases left between them. The CDR3 extends over 13 amino acids. The CDR3 is CASSGPLRGEQFF. CDR3 in DNA: TGTGCCAGCTCGGGCCCGCTAAGGGGTGAGCAGTTCTTC.

This clonotype was seen many times. The genes are TRBV10-3 and TRBJ2-2; D gene unclear. CDR1 is ENHRY, CDR2 SYGVKD, per germline. V was shortened by 3 bases and J by 6 bases, with 5 bases between the two germline ends. This CDR3 region has 12 residues. The CDR3 DNA sequence: TGTGCCATCAGTGAACCACCCGGGGAGCTGTTTTTT. It codes for CAISEPPGELFF.

This clonotype was counted many times. V is TRBV28 and J is TRBJ2-3, with a tentative D call TRBD1 (6 bases). Germline loops: CDR1 MDHEN, CDR2 SYDVKM. The CDR3 sequence is 15 residues long. V was pared by 2 bases and J by 4 bases, with 13 bases between. The CDR3 spells CASSLPQGRADTQYF. In DNA form, the CDR3 reads TGTGCCAGCAGTTTACCCCAGGGGCGGGCAGATACGCAGTATTTT.

In its sample, this clonotype was seen a few times. This chain connects TRBV29-1 to TRBJ2-3; unclear D gene. V was trimmed by 3 bases and J by 7 bases, leaving 17 bases between them. Per the germline V gene, CDR1 is SQVTM and CDR2 is ANQGSEA. The CDR3 has 14 residues. The CDR3 loop is CSVESGIGTYTQYF. The CDR3 bases are TGCAGCGTTGAGAGTGGTATTGGAACTTATACGCAGTATTTT.

There are a few counts of this clonotype. This chain joins TRBV6-4 and TRBJ2-5, with no clear D. Per germline, CDR1 MRHNA and CDR2 SNTAGT. The CDR3 sequence is 12 residues long. V shed 5 bases and J shed 7 bases, with 11 bases lying between them. The CDR3 here is CASSPGLGTQYF. CDR3 in DNA: TGTGCCAGCAGTCCCGGGTTAGGGACCCAGTACTTC.

This clonotype has a count of ten or more. The chain combines TRBV6-2 or TRBV6-3 with TRBJ1-2; no clear D. V gave up 3 bases and J gave up 2 bases, with 7 bases separating them. The CDR3 contains 13 residues. CDR1 and CDR2 (germline): MNHEY, SVGEGT. CDR3 region: CASSYGGNYGYTF. The DNA for the CDR3 is TGTGCCAGCAGTTATGGCGGAAACTATGGCTACACCTTC.

This clonotype was recorded many times. The chain employs TRBV18 and TRBJ1-3, with D hard to call. The germline V gene encodes CDR1 KGHSH and CDR2 LQKENI. V was shortened by 5 bases and J by 0 bases, with 17 bases between the two germline ends. The CDR3 spans 17 residues. The CDR3 spells CASSGGSSANSGNTIYF. For the CDR3, the DNA is TGTGCCAGCTCAGGAGGATCCTCGGCGAACTCTGGAAACACCATATATTTT.

The table lists this clonotype with a few counts. This rearrangement joins TRBV7-9 to TRBJ1-5, with D tentatively TRBD1 (5 bases). The CDR3 has 14 residues. Between the trimmed V and J ends, which lost 5 bases and 3 bases, there was a span of 11 bases. Germline-derived CDR1 and CDR2 are SEHNR and FQNEAQ (reference sequence). In nucleotides, the CDR3 is TGTGCCAGCAGCGCTGGGACTCCCAATCAGCCCCAGCATTTT. It is translated as CASSAGTPNQPQHF.

This clonotype was recorded many times. The chain is built from TRBV24-1 and TRBJ2-1, with D possibly TRBD2 on 6 matching bases. Deletions cut 1 base from V and 5 bases from J, with 14 bases between. The CDR3 length is 16 residues. The V gene's germline CDR1 is KGHDR and CDR2 SFDVKD. CDR3 bases: TGTGCCACCAGTGATTTTGCCGGGAGTCGGGACAATGAGCAGTTCTTC. It yields the protein CATSDFAGSRDNEQFF.

Many counts were recorded for this clonotype. The chain couples TRBV29-1 to TRBJ1-2; D unresolved. V was pared by 4 bases and J by 8 bases, with 14 bases between. Germline V lookup: CDR1 SQVTM, CDR2 ANQGSEA. The CDR3 has 12 residues. CDR3: CSVVLHHGGYTF. The CDR3 nucleotides read TGCAGCGTTGTGTTACACCATGGGGGCTACACCTTC.

Many counts were recorded for this clonotype. The chain uses TRBV7-2 and TRBJ2-3, with unresolved D. CDR1 is SGHTA and CDR2 is FQGNSA in the germline V gene. CDR3 length: 14 residues. V lost 0 bases and J lost 2, with 6 bases in between. CDR3 DNA: TGTGCCAGCAGCTTAGCCCATATCACAGATACGCAGTATTTT. Translated, it gives CASSLAHITDTQYF.